The 29 T cell receptor beta chains given below trace back to one sample, sequenced in a study of CD8 T cell repertoires and HIV-1 epitope variants. The antigens these receptors bind are not known. Assay: immunoSEQ multiplex PCR; the TCRdb copy retains only in-frame clones and omits some. This repertoire shows approximately 6,300 clones, roughly 70% found once; its top ten account for roughly two fifths. The sequenced sample consisted of cultured CD8+ T cells derived from PBMCs. All receptors come from a male donor with HIV.

This clone was counted a single time. The CDR3 loop reads CASSMGLAEHEQYF. The CDR3 coding sequence is TGTGCCAGCAGCATGGGACTAGCGGAACACGAGCAGTACTTC. This sequence joins TRBV9 and TRBJ2-7, with 11 bases fitting TRBD2. Germline loops: CDR1 SGDLS, CDR2 YYNGEE. This CDR3 has 14 amino acids. Trimming took 4 bases from V and 5 from J; bases not matched to a gene: 5.

The chain combines TRBV5-6 with TRBJ1-4; D call uncertain. With 1 base removed from V and 6 bases from J, the gap between germline ends came to 13 bases. Germline lookup yields CDR1 SGHDT and CDR2 YYEEEE. This CDR3 has 15 amino acids. CDR3 nucleotides: TGTGCCAGCAGCTTGCCGACGGACGAATATGAAAAACTGTTTTTT. Translated: CASSLPTDEYEKLFF.

This clone was detected once. This rearrangement joins TRBV6-1 to TRBJ1-6; 9 positions match TRBD1. V lost 5 bases and J lost 5; bases outside the gene matches: 4. Looked up from germline, CDR1 is MNHNS and CDR2 is SASEGT. This CDR3 contains 15 residues. The CDR3 reads CASSTWTGDNSPLHF. The CDR3 region has the DNA TGTGCCAGCAGTACCTGGACAGGGGATAATTCACCCCTCCACTTT.

This rearrangement joins TRBV9 to TRBJ1-1; a weak D match, TRBD1 (5 bases). This CDR3 contains 16 residues. Germline V gives CDR1 SGDLS, CDR2 YYNGEE. V dropped 4 bases and J dropped 6 bases, with 22 bases sitting between them. The CDR3 DNA follows: TGTGCCAGCAGCATAGGAGCAGGGTGGTCGGGGGCTGAAGCTTTCTTT. Protein product: CASSIGAGWSGAEAFF.

V usage is TRBV28 and J usage is TRBJ2-7; the D is unclear. Germline values: CDR1 MDHEN, CDR2 SYDVKM. V gave up 10 bases and J gave up 4 bases, with 5 bases separating them. This CDR3 spans 9 amino acids. CDR3 in DNA: TGTGCCATACTATACGAGCAGTACTTC. It encodes CAILYEQYF.

CDR3 DNA sequence: TGTGCCAGCAGCGTCTCCCCAGGGGGCCCTCGGCCACCTGAGCAGTTCTTC. Its translation is CASSVSPGGPRPPEQFF. The chain has TRBV9 and TRBJ2-1; TRBD1 matches at 8 bases. Germline lookup yields CDR1 SGDLS and CDR2 YYNGEE. The CDR3 has 17 amino acids. J was trimmed by 9 bases and V by 2 bases; bases with no gene match: 16.

V and J are TRBV7-2 and TRBJ2-2, with 10 bases aligning to TRBD1. J was trimmed by 7 bases and V by 1 base; bases with no gene match: 9. The CDR3 sequence is 17 residues long. Germline CDR1 reads SGHTA; CDR2 reads FQGNSA. This CDR3 is CASSLEATGGGGGELFF. In DNA, the CDR3 is TGTGCCAGCAGCTTAGAAGCGACAGGGGGCGGTGGCGGGGAGCTGTTTTTT.

In its sample, this clone ranks as large (0.1 to 1%). The chain's CDR3 is CASSDSTVTYEQYF. CDR3 DNA sequence: TGTGCCAGCAGCGACTCGACAGTTACCTACGAGCAGTACTTC. The chain combines TRBV5-6 with TRBJ2-7, with D possibly TRBD1 on 5 matching bases. V lost 4 bases and J lost 2, with 13 bases in between. From germline, CDR1 is SGHDT and CDR2 YYEEEE. This CDR3 region has 14 residues.

This sequence joins TRBV28 and TRBJ1-2; D may be TRBD1 (5 bases). Trimming left V 3 bases short and J 4 bases short, with 12 bases between. The length of the CDR3 is 14 residues. Germline V gene data show CDR1 as MDHEN and CDR2 as SYDVKM. The CDR3: CASSFGGNSYGYTF. The DNA of the CDR3 is TGTGCCAGCAGTTTCGGGGGAAACTCCTATGGCTACACCTTC.

This chain joins TRBV28 and TRBJ1-2; TRBD1 matches at 8 bases. The J segment lost 6 bases and the V segment lost 7 bases, leaving 13 bases of the junction unmatched. The CDR3 contains 15 residues. Germline CDR1 reads MDHEN; CDR2 reads SYDVKM. CDR3 DNA sequence: TGTGCCAGCACCCTAACGGGAGAGACAGGGGATGGCTACACCTTC. Protein sequence: CASTLTGETGDGYTF.

The gene calls are TRBV27 and TRBJ2-4; maybe TRBD1 (6 bases). V lost 4 bases and J lost 10, with 20 bases in between. This CDR3 has 15 amino acids. Germline CDR1 is MNHEY and CDR2 is SMNVEV (reference sequence). CDR3 region: CASSSYTRDNLIQYF. The CDR3 nucleotides read TGTGCCAGCAGTTCTTATACCCGGGACAATCTTATTCAGTACTTC.

This clone is large by share. The chain joins TRBV5-1 to TRBJ1-2; the D is unclear. The germline V gene has CDR1 SGHRS and CDR2 YFSETQ. This CDR3 has 14 amino acids. Trimming took off 3 bases at V and 0 bases at J, with 9 bases between the two ends. CDR3 sequence reads: CASSSQETNYGYTF. The CDR3 bases are TGCGCCAGCAGCTCGCAGGAGACTAACTATGGCTACACCTTC.

This clone has a handful of counts. The rearrangement joins TRBV11-2 to TRBJ2-2; tentative D call: TRBD2 (5 bases). V gave up 2 bases and J gave up 5 bases, with 9 bases separating them. CDR1 is SGHAT, CDR2 FQNNGV, per germline. This CDR3 spans 14 amino acids. The chain's CDR3 is CASSLSRRTGELFF. The CDR3 DNA reads as TGTGCCAGCAGCTTAAGCAGGAGGACCGGGGAGCTGTTTTTT.

V and J are TRBV15 and TRBJ1-6; perhaps TRBD1 as D (5 bases). CDR3 size: 13 residues. V was pared by 5 bases and J by 8 bases, with 10 bases between. Germline loops: CDR1 LNHNV, CDR2 YYDKDF (reference sequence). CDR3 in DNA: TGTGCCACCAGCGAAGACAGCTATTCACCCCTCCACTTT. This codes for CATSEDSYSPLHF.

The chain is built from TRBV7-6 and TRBJ2-1; TRBD1 is a possible D gene (5 bases). This CDR3 spans 14 amino acids. V dropped 5 bases and J dropped 3 bases, with 11 bases sitting between them. Germline CDR1 and CDR2: SGHVS and FNYEAQ. The CDR3 DNA sequence: TGTGCCAGCAGCCCCCGCCAGGGCTACAATGAGCAGTTCTTC. This codes for CASSPRQGYNEQFF.

The V call is TRBV29-1, the J call TRBJ2-5, with a tentative D call TRBD2 (6 bases). The germline gives CDR1 SQVTM, CDR2 ANQGSEA. The ends were cut back, 2 bases at V and 2 bases at J, with 18 bases in the middle. CDR3 length: 16 residues. The CDR3 reads CSVEWVSGNLQETQYF. CDR3 bases: TGCAGCGTTGAATGGGTTAGCGGAAACCTGCAAGAGACCCAGTACTTC.

The chain carries TRBV5-6 and TRBJ2-3; the D is unclear. With 7 bases removed from V and 0 bases from J, the gap between germline ends came to 15 bases. The CDR3 extends over 15 amino acids. CDR1 and CDR2 from the germline V gene are SGHDT and YYEEEE. CDR3 nucleotides: TGTGCCAGCCTCGTCGGTGGCAGAAGCACAGATACGCAGTATTTT. It encodes CASLVGGRSTDTQYF.

The chain uses TRBV10-3 and TRBJ2-7, with TRBD1 matching 8 bases. CDR1 and CDR2 (germline): ENHRY, SYGVKD. CDR3 length equals 13 residues. Trimming cost V 7 bases and J 2 bases; bases outside gene matches: 4. The chain's CDR3 is CAINEQGAYEQYF. CDR3 nucleotide sequence: TGTGCCATCAATGAACAGGGGGCCTACGAGCAGTACTTC.

The V call is TRBV19, the J call TRBJ2-7; D may be TRBD1 (6 bases). Trimming removed 0 bases at V and 6 bases at J, with 15 bases between. The CDR3 contains 15 residues. Germline CDR1 and CDR2: LNHDA and SQIVND (reference sequence). Here the CDR3 reads CASSIDPPGTTEQYF. In DNA, the CDR3 is TGTGCCAGTAGTATAGATCCCCCGGGGACAACCGAGCAGTACTTC.

This chain links TRBV6-5 with TRBJ2-7, with 7 bases that match TRBD2. V shed 6 bases and J 3 bases; nucleotides not matched to a gene: 8. CDR1 and CDR2 from the germline V gene are MNHEY and SVGAGI. This CDR3 has 14 amino acids. The CDR3 here is CASSLGRVGYEQYF. The CDR3, as DNA: TGTGCCAGCAGCCTAGGGAGGGTGGGCTACGAGCAGTACTTC.

The chain uses TRBV4-1 and TRBJ1-6, with D maybe TRBD1 (5 bases). CDR1 and CDR2 (germline): MGHRA, YSYEKL. The CDR3 consists of 17 residues. With 0 bases removed from V and 2 bases from J, the gap between germline ends came to 11 bases. CDR3 protein: CASSQDWRQTYNSPLHF. In DNA form, the CDR3 reads TGCGCCAGCAGCCAAGATTGGCGACAGACCTATAATTCACCCCTCCACTTT.

This clone was detected a few times. The rearrangement uses TRBV19 and TRBJ2-1, with D unresolved. CDR1 is LNHDA, CDR2 SQIVND, per germline (reference sequence). V shed 0 bases and J shed 4 bases, with 10 bases lying between them. The CDR3 is 15 amino acids. CDR3 sequence: CASSIDGSSYNEQFF. CDR3 in DNA: TGTGCCAGTAGTATAGACGGGTCTTCGTACAATGAGCAGTTCTTC.

The chain has TRBV28 and TRBJ2-4; D is ambiguous. The germline gives CDR1 MDHEN, CDR2 SYDVKM. The germline V and J ends were trimmed by 4 bases and 0 bases, with 16 bases remaining between them. This CDR3 spans 17 amino acids. The CDR3 sequence is CASSSPRKGLAKNIQYF. In nucleotides, the CDR3 is TGTGCCAGCAGTTCCCCGCGAAAAGGGTTAGCCAAAAACATTCAGTACTTC.

This clone was counted a few times. The chain uses TRBV28 and TRBJ2-3, with a tentative D call TRBD2 (7 bases). Germline loops: CDR1 MDHEN, CDR2 SYDVKM. CDR3 length equals 15 residues. V lost 7 bases to trimming and J lost 1 base, with 15 bases between them. The CDR3 sequence: CASILGGGGTDTQYF. For the CDR3, the DNA is TGTGCCAGCATCCTTGGGGGGGGCGGCACAGATACGCAGTATTTT. Filled out from reference TRBV28 and TRBJ2-3, the complete variable domain reads DVKVTQSSRYLVKRTGEKVFLECVQDMDHENMFWYRQDPGLGLRLIYFSYDVKMKEKGDIPEGYSVSREKKERFSLILESASTNQTSMYLCASILGGGGTDTQYFGPGTRLTVL.

The V and J genes are TRBV4-2 and TRBJ2-7, with D possibly TRBD2 on 6 matching bases. Germline CDR1 and CDR2: LGHNA and YNFKEQ. The CDR3 is made up of 17 amino acids. V lost 0 bases to trimming and J lost 3 bases, with 18 bases between them. The chain's CDR3 is CASSQDGQRAMNYEQYF. Here the CDR3 DNA reads TGTGCCAGCAGCCAAGATGGTCAGCGGGCAATGAACTACGAGCAGTACTTC.

This chain uses TRBV6-5 with TRBJ2-7; D remains unclear. This CDR3 has 11 residues. V was cut by 4 bases and J by 2 bases, with 3 bases left in between. Germline V gene data show CDR1 as MNHEY and CDR2 as SVGAGI. CDR3 in amino acids: CASSSTYEQYF. The CDR3 nucleotides read TGTGCCAGCAGTTCAACCTACGAGCAGTACTTC.

This clone has more than one count but fewer than ten. The rearrangement links TRBV5-1 to TRBJ2-5; a possible D gene is TRBD1 (6 bases). The V end lost 1 base, the J end lost 1 base, and 11 bases lay between the germline ends. CDR1 and CDR2 from the germline V gene are SGHRS and YFSETQ. This CDR3 is 15 amino acids long. CDR3 coding DNA: TGCGCCAGCAGCTTGAACAGGGCGGGCCAAGAGACCCAGTACTTC. Residues: CASSLNRAGQETQYF. The full variable domain, completed using reference TRBV5-1 and TRBJ2-5, is KAGVTQTPRYLIKTRGQQVTLSCSPISGHRSVSWYQQTPGQGLQFLFEYFSETQRNKGNFPGRFSGRQFSNSRSEMNVSTLELGDSALYLCASSLNRAGQETQYFGPGTRLLVL.

This clone has just a few counts. The genes are TRBV27 and TRBJ1-1; 10 positions match TRBD1. Trimming cost V 4 bases and J 4 bases; bases outside gene matches: 12. Per the germline V gene, CDR1 is MNHEY and CDR2 is SMNVEV (reference sequence). CDR3 length: 17 amino acids. Written as DNA, the CDR3 is TGTGCCAGCAGTTCCCCCGGGACAGGGGTGATTTCCACTGAAGCTTTCTTT. This codes for CASSSPGTGVISTEAFF.

The chain is built from TRBV19 and TRBJ2-1; TRBD2 agrees at 12 bases. The V gene end was trimmed by 2 bases and the J gene end by 2 bases; junction bases not matched to a gene: 1. The length of the CDR3 is 16 residues. Germline V gives CDR1 LNHDA, CDR2 SQIVND (reference sequence). Here the CDR3 reads CASSIRTSGTYNEQFF. In nucleotides, the CDR3 is TGTGCCAGTAGTATACGGACTAGCGGGACCTACAATGAGCAGTTCTTC.